This T cell receptor beta chain is from a study of shared clonotypes between healthy human individuals. General study points: Clonotypes not shared had lower generation probabilities than those common to all four donors.

The CDR3 has 14 residues. V lost 6 bases to trimming and J lost 0 bases, with 8 bases between them. Looked up from germline, CDR1 is MNHEY and CDR2 is SMNVEV (reference sequence). In its sample, this clone was seen a few times. The target antigen is unknown. The data were produced by immunoSEQ multiplex PCR, yet TCRdb's version contains in-frame clones alone and is incomplete. In the table there are roughly 700,000 clones, approximately 79% of which are singletons. The sequencing input was memory CD4+ T cells sorted from blood. Sample subset: CD45RA-negative fraction. The rearrangement uses TRBV27 and TRBJ2-2; no definite D call. This TCR came from a woman under 40 in good health. CDR3 sequence reads: CASRSDTNTGELFF. The CDR3 bases are TGTGCCAGCAGGTCAGACACGAACACCGGGGAGCTGTTTTTT.